Each of the 7 T cell receptor beta chains below was sequenced from the same sample in a study of radiotherapy plus CTLA-4 blockade in lung cancer. Measured with immunoSEQ multiplex PCR; TCRdb has only the in-frame clones, and not every one. This sample has over 100,000 clones, with 81% found just once. The sequences come from peripheral blood, collected from a patient treated with radiotherapy plus ipilimumab. The source is a human donor with non-small cell lung cancer that progressed on radiotherapy plus ipilimumab. Some clones in this sample may be carry-over from other donors' samples.

This rearrangement joins TRBV7-8 to TRBJ1-2; D ambiguous. Germline V gene lookup returns CDR1 SGHVS and CDR2 FQNEAQ. The V end was cut by 1 base, the J end by 5 bases, with 8 bases between. This CDR3 has 13 amino acids. CDR3 in amino acids: CASSLGEGYGYTF. The CDR3, as DNA: TGTGCCAGCAGCTTAGGGGAAGGGTATGGCTACACCTTC.

The chain couples TRBV5-6 to TRBJ1-5; D might be TRBD1 (6 bases). Trimming pared 3 bases from V and 5 bases from J, leaving 9 bases between. CDR1 SGHDT and CDR2 YYEEEE come from the germline V gene. CDR3 length: 13 residues. CDR3 region: CASSWGPDQPQHF. The CDR3 nucleotides read TGTGCCAGCAGCTGGGGGCCGGATCAGCCCCAGCATTTT. Together with reference TRBV5-6 and TRBJ1-5, the CDR3 gives the full variable domain: DAGVTQSPTHLIKTRGQQVTLRCSPKSGHDTVSWYQQALGQGPQFIFQYYEEEERQRGNFPDRFSGHQFPNYSSELNVNALLLGDSALYLCASSWGPDQPQHFGDGTRLSIL.

The rearrangement uses TRBV9 and TRBJ1-1, with 7 positions matching TRBD1. The CDR3 runs 18 residues. V gave up 0 bases and J gave up 2 bases; unmatched junction bases: 13. Germline CDR1 and CDR2: SGDLS and YYNGEE. The CDR3 sequence: CASSVGVGRTGINTEAFF. In DNA, the CDR3 is TGTGCCAGCAGCGTAGGGGTAGGCCGGACAGGAATAAACACTGAAGCTTTCTTT.

The chain carries TRBV19 and TRBJ1-4; D is perhaps TRBD1 (6 bases). Trimming shortened V by 10 bases and J by 8 bases, and 14 bases separated the two germline ends. The CDR3 has 12 residues. Germline loops: CDR1 LNHDA, CDR2 SQIVND (reference sequence). The CDR3 region is CATRGRGEKLFF. The CDR3 DNA reads TGTGCCACCCGGGGCAGGGGCGAAAAACTGTTTTTT.

The rearrangement joins TRBV29-1 to TRBJ2-1, with D maybe TRBD1 (6 bases). CDR1 and CDR2 (germline): SQVTM, ANQGSEA. V gave up 2 bases and J gave up 10 bases, with 12 bases separating them. The CDR3 is made up of 12 amino acids. Here the CDR3 reads CSVELARGEQFF. The CDR3 DNA reads TGCAGCGTTGAATTGGCGAGGGGGGAGCAGTTCTTC.

J is TRBJ2-7 and V is TRBV5-6, with a weak D call TRBD2 (6 bases). The CDR3 consists of 15 residues. Trimming left V 0 bases short and J 1 base short, with 11 bases between. The germline V gene encodes CDR1 SGHDT and CDR2 YYEEEE. CDR3 nucleotide sequence: TGTGCCAGCAGCTTGGCCGGGGGAAGGTCCTACGAGCAGTACTTC. Translating it yields CASSLAGGRSYEQYF. Full variable domain (missing parts from reference TRBV5-6 and TRBJ2-7): DAGVTQSPTHLIKTRGQQVTLRCSPKSGHDTVSWYQQALGQGPQFIFQYYEEEERQRGNFPDRFSGHQFPNYSSELNVNALLLGDSALYLCASSLAGGRSYEQYFGPGTRLTVT.

V usage is TRBV2 and J usage is TRBJ2-7; 7 positions match TRBD2. Germline trimming cut 8 bases from V and 0 bases from J; bases unmatched to any gene: 4. CDR1 and CDR2 from the germline V gene are SNHLY and FYNNEI. CDR3 length: 13 amino acids. The CDR3 DNA is TGTGCCAGCGGCGGGGGAGTCTCCTACGAGCAGTACTTC. The encoded protein is CASGGGVSYEQYF.